This TCR beta chain derives from a study of graft-versus-host responses after intestinal transplantation. The study's findings and limits: Circulating GvH clones peaking coincided with falling HvG clones soon after transplant.

Method: immunoSEQ multiplex PCR; TCRdb's copy keeps in-frame clones and lacks some. The top ten clones hold approximately 7.1% of a sample with 40,000 or so clones, 85% to 90% of them seen once. As concerns this clone: Its specificity is unknown.

V dropped 2 bases and J dropped 6 bases, with 9 bases sitting between them. The CDR3 totals 13 residues. CDR1 and CDR2 (germline): SGHDT, YYEEEE. The chain couples TRBV5-6 to TRBJ1-5; the D is unclear. Source: PBMCs, taken less than 280 days after transplant. The TCR was taken from a human patient who received an intestinal transplant, so some T cells may come from the graft donor. CDR3: CASSFGGAQPQHF. CDR3 in DNA: TGTGCCAGCAGCTTCGGAGGCGCTCAGCCCCAGCATTTT.